The 19 T cell receptor beta chains given below trace back to one sample, sequenced in a study of T cells after yellow fever vaccination. Each CDR3 protein gets one entry after TCRdb re-called the 5' RACE reads with MiXCR. Among hundreds of thousands of distinct CDR3 sequences, roughly 8.7% were seen once, and the ten largest hold roughly 18%. This material consisted of PBMCs, taken on the day of the first yellow fever vaccination. The receptors come from a man aged 18 to 30 who received the YFV17D yellow fever vaccine.

This clonotype was counted ten times or more. The chain uses TRBV4-1 and TRBJ1-1, with TRBD1 identical over 7 bases. CDR1 and CDR2 (germline): MGHRA, YSYEKL. The CDR3 contains 16 residues. V gave up 1 base and J gave up 0 bases; unmatched junction bases: 5. CDR3 DNA: TGCGCCAGCAGCCAAGGGACAGGACAAATGAACACTGAAGCTTTCTTT. Encoded protein: CASSQGTGQMNTEAFF.

This chain uses TRBV27 with TRBJ2-7; 9 bases line up with TRBD1. V gave up 5 bases and J gave up 5 bases; unmatched junction bases: 7. Germline V lookup: CDR1 MNHEY, CDR2 SMNVEV (reference sequence). This CDR3 is built from 14 residues. CDR3 protein: CASSPNRGLDEQYV. CDR3 nucleotides: TGTGCCAGCAGTCCGAACAGGGGGCTGGACGAGCAGTACGTC.

This clonotype was detected only a few times. The chain couples TRBV5-1 to TRBJ1-1; D remains unclear. The CDR3 consists of 13 residues. Trimming stripped 2 bases from V and 2 bases from J, with 7 bases between. Germline V CDR1 and CDR2: SGHRS, YFSETQ. DNA of the CDR3: TGCGCCAGCAGCTTAACACCCAACACTGAAGCTTTCTTT. Its translation: CASSLTPNTEAFF. The variable domain in full, completed from reference TRBV5-1 and TRBJ1-1, reads KAGVTQTPRYLIKTRGQQVTLSCSPISGHRSVSWYQQTPGQGLQFLFEYFSETQRNKGNFPGRFSGRQFSNSRSEMNVSTLELGDSALYLCASSLTPNTEAFFGQGTRLTVV.

This clonotype was found a few times. This rearrangement joins TRBV12-3 or TRBV12-4 to TRBJ1-4, with D possibly matching TRBD1 (5 bases). The CDR3 is 14 amino acids. V shed 4 bases and J shed 8 bases, with 14 bases lying between them. CDR3: CASSSGTSSEKLFF. The CDR3 region has the DNA TGTGCCAGCAGTTCCGGGACGTCAAGCGAAAAACTGTTTTTT.

This clonotype was observed once. This rearrangement joins TRBV5-5 to TRBJ1-2; a weak D match, TRBD1 (5 bases). V was pared by 4 bases and J by 8 bases, with 12 bases between. The CDR3 runs 12 residues. Germline values: CDR1 SGHKS, CDR2 YYEKEE (reference sequence). In DNA, the CDR3 is TGTGCCAGCAGCCCAGGGCTCCGGGGCTACACCTTC. Amino acids: CASSPGLRGYTF.

This clonotype has only a few counts. V usage is TRBV7-9 and J usage is TRBJ1-2; D not certain. Trimming removed 3 bases at V and 4 bases at J, with 18 bases between. Per the germline V gene, CDR1 is SEHNR and CDR2 is FQNEAQ (reference sequence). This CDR3 has 16 residues. CDR3 in DNA: TGTGCCAGCAGCTTTGCTCTCCATAGGACGGCCTATGGCTACACCTTC. As protein: CASSFALHRTAYGYTF.

This clonotype was observed many times. V usage is TRBV6-2 or TRBV6-3 and J usage is TRBJ1-2; 7 nucleotides match TRBD1. The ends lost 2 bases at V and 0 bases at J; junction bases unmatched: 6. The CDR3 consists of 16 residues. The germline CDR1 and CDR2 sequences are MNHEY and SVGEGT. CDR3 sequence: CASSYGDREANYGYTF. The CDR3 coding sequence is TGTGCCAGCAGTTACGGTGACAGGGAAGCTAACTATGGCTACACCTTC.

This clonotype was counted a few times. J is TRBJ1-5 and V is TRBV7-2; no clear D. V lost 5 bases and J lost 5, with 7 bases in between. Germline loops: CDR1 SGHTA, CDR2 FQGNSA. This CDR3 spans 12 amino acids. CDR3 in DNA: TGTGCCAGCAGCCCTAGTGATCAGCCCCAGCATTTT. Translation: CASSPSDQPQHF. Full variable domain (remainder filled in from reference TRBV7-2 and TRBJ1-5): GAGVSQSPSNKVTEKGKDVELRCDPISGHTALYWYRQSLGQGLEFLIYFQGNSAPDKSGLPSDRFSAERTGGSVSTLTIQRTQQEDSAVYLCASSPSDQPQHFGDGTRLSIL.

This clonotype occurred a few times. The chain has TRBV20-1 and TRBJ1-2, with 10 bases identical to TRBD1. V shed 4 bases, J shed 7 bases, and the junction held 12 bases outside the gene matches. CDR3 length: 15 amino acids. Germline CDR1 reads DFQATT; CDR2 reads SNEGSKA (reference sequence). Here the CDR3 reads CSAKILGQGLFGYTF. The CDR3 DNA sequence: TGCAGTGCTAAGATCCTGGGACAGGGGCTTTTTGGCTACACCTTC.

The sample holds a few counts of this clonotype. The chain carries TRBV7-9 and TRBJ1-1, with D unresolved. Germline lookup yields CDR1 SEHNR and CDR2 FQNEAQ (reference sequence). V lost 0 bases to trimming and J lost 3 bases, with 8 bases between them. This CDR3 region has 14 residues. The CDR3 coding sequence is TGTGCCAGCAGCTTAGCTCTTGCGTACACTGAAGCTTTCTTT. Translating it yields CASSLALAYTEAFF.

This clonotype occurred a few times. The chain combines TRBV7-2 with TRBJ1-2; D is ambiguous. The CDR3 covers 15 residues. The V gene lost 1 base and the J gene lost 2 bases, with 11 bases spanning the gap. Germline V gene data show CDR1 as SGHTA and CDR2 as FQGNSA. The CDR3 DNA follows: TGTGCCAGCAGCTTAGGCGGGTTTCCCAACTATGGCTACACCTTC. Its protein product is CASSLGGFPNYGYTF.

This clonotype was seen a handful of times. This rearrangement joins TRBV7-2 to TRBJ1-6; D uncertain. The length of the CDR3 is 14 residues. Looked up from germline, CDR1 is SGHTA and CDR2 is FQGNSA. V was pared by 4 bases and J by 8 bases, with 12 bases between. In DNA form, the CDR3 reads TGTGCCAGCAGCTCCACCCCGACGTATTCACCCCTCCACTTT. Translation: CASSSTPTYSPLHF.

The table lists this clonotype with a few counts. The V call is TRBV24-1, the J call TRBJ1-1; 8 bases are a match to TRBD1. In germline, CDR1 is KGHDR, CDR2 SFDVKD. The CDR3 covers 15 residues. J was trimmed by 3 bases and V by 0 bases; bases with no gene match: 2. For the CDR3, the DNA is TGTGCCACCAGTGATTTGAGGACAGGGTACACTGAAGCTTTCTTT. Translating gives CATSDLRTGYTEAFF.

The chain couples TRBV5-1 to TRBJ2-3, with no clear D. There are 15 residues in the CDR3. CDR1 is SGHRS, CDR2 YFSETQ, per germline. V gave up 6 bases and J gave up 0 bases, with 14 bases separating them. In nucleotides, the CDR3 is TGCGCCAGCACCGAGATGACAACTAGCACAGATACGCAGTATTTT. Translation: CASTEMTTSTDTQYF.

The sample holds many counts of this clonotype. The rearrangement joins TRBV5-1 to TRBJ2-7, with 10 bases aligning to TRBD2. The CDR3 is 15 residues long. Germline CDR1 and CDR2: SGHRS and YFSETQ. J was trimmed by 0 bases and V by 4 bases; bases with no gene match: 4. CDR3 loop: CASSPGTSDSYEQYV. The DNA for the CDR3 is TGCGCCAGCAGCCCGGGGACTAGCGACTCCTACGAGCAGTACGTC.

This clonotype has just a few counts. The CDR3 DNA reads as TGCAGTGCTAGAGATGTAGGGGTGGGATACGAGCAGTACGTC. It yields the protein CSARDVGVGYEQYV. The chain couples TRBV20-1 to TRBJ2-7; D may be TRBD1 (5 bases). V was cut by 0 bases and J by 4 bases, with 13 bases left in between. CDR1 and CDR2 from the germline V gene are DFQATT and SNEGSKA (reference sequence). This CDR3 is 14 amino acids long.

This clonotype was observed at least ten times. The chain couples TRBV4-2 to TRBJ2-5; D is undetermined. The CDR3 sequence is 13 residues long. Germline CDR1 LGHNA, CDR2 YNFKEQ. The V end was cut by 0 bases, the J end by 4 bases, with 6 bases between. The CDR3 nucleotides read TGTGCCAGCAGCCAAGATAGGTTAGAGACCCAGTACTTC. This codes for CASSQDRLETQYF.

This clonotype has only a few counts. The chain recombines TRBV21-1 with TRBJ2-3. TRBV21-1 is tagged as a pseudogene. The CDR3 is 12 residues long. The CDR3 spells CASSKVSDTQYF. The CDR3 DNA reads as TGTGCCAGCAGCAAAGTTTCAGATACGCAGTATTTT.

This clonotype was counted many times. The chain has TRBV6-4 and TRBJ2-3; 8 bases match TRBD2. V lost 3 bases to trimming and J lost 4 bases; unmatched junction nucleotides: 6. CDR3 length: 15 residues. Germline lookup yields CDR1 MRHNA and CDR2 SNTAGT. CDR3 nucleotide sequence: TGTGCCAGCAGTGAAACCGGGGGGGCCGCAGATACGCAGTATTTT. Protein: CASSETGGAADTQYF.